This T cell receptor (beta chain) was found in a study of cytomegalovirus exposure and HLA in healthy donors (dated by TCRdb to 2016 to 2017). For the wider study: An earlier analysis of approximately 550 of the donors reported more than 250 Gb of sequence data and some 120 million unique TCR beta sequences from roughly 200 million T cells. An early release covering around 630 HLA-typed donors comprised 250 to 350 gigabases of sequencing data and tens of millions of unique TCR sequences. Among the approximately 400 genotyped donors, around 81% belonged to the genetic ancestry cluster associated with self-reported Caucasian donors. The study aimed to test whether signatures of past pathogen exposure could be identified by cataloging public T cell receptors. The T cell repertoires of 550 to 850 subjects were profiled by immunosequencing and related to cytomegalovirus serostatus. A separate validation cohort of approximately 120 different subjects was used in addition to the 666-subject first cohort. To predict cytomegalovirus infection status, the study brought together high-throughput TCR immunosequencing, statistical association of individual TCRs with disease status, and machine learning. To study patterns of TCR occurrence, a later analysis re-analyzed previously published TCR beta repertoires from 550 to 800 donors and added high-resolution HLA genotyping. In the later analysis, no new phenotypic data were used to find candidate immune exposures; instead, reliance was placed on TCR beta sequences and their occurrence across donors. An earlier analysis of about 600 of the donors used high-throughput TCR beta sequencing to judge whether each TCR beta V gene segment behaved as functional or pseudogenic. Donor age, sex, ethnicity and CMV serostatus were collected together with the repertoire data. In a later genetic analysis, genome-wide SNP genotypes for about 55% of the roughly 700 donors were used, and that subset was treated as a discovery cohort. All discovery cohort repertoires had been generated on a single sequencing platform. Class I and class II HLA loci were covered by the typing at four-digit resolution. Typing coverage varied by locus: roughly 629-630 donors for A, B, C, DRB1 and DQB1; approximately 500 for DQA1; around 610 for DPA1; roughly 450 for DPB1. Several DR-DQ haplotypes were handled as single units for association and clustering because linkage in the cohort was strong. Among roughly 400 genotyped donors of the cohort, an average of roughly 230,000 unique TCR beta nucleotide sequences was sequenced per donor, of which 15% to 20% were non-productive.

General conclusions and limits of the study: According to a later genetic analysis, donors in an Asian-associated ancestry cluster had fewer N-insertions in productive TCRs than the approximately 630-donor mean. In a later analysis, most CMV-associated TCR beta chains were found to appear HLA-restricted, with HLA associations seemingly driven largely by CMV exposure. According to a later analysis, parvovirus B19, influenza, CMV and Epstein-Barr virus appeared linked to several top co-occurrence clusters. Because HLA typing was missing for some donors at each locus, association tests included only the typed subset. In an earlier analysis of around 500 of the donors, most TCR beta V segments appeared in productive rearrangements about 87% or about 30% of the time, broadly matching IMGT annotations. In a later analysis, HLA-associated TCR beta chains were found to be more clonally expanded and to have lower generation probabilities than equally common non-associated chains. The 87-base-pair reads could not distinguish some IMGT-functional V segments, including TRBV6-2 and TRBV6-3, so those segments were excluded. The only immune exposure information available for the cohort was CMV serostatus. Presence/absence analyses assumed roughly uniform sequencing depth across donors, an assumption that may not hold. The sequencing pipeline was judged likely to have produced a cluster of highly shared sequence variants as a technical artifact. Most TCR sequences were observed very rarely across donors, whereas some public TCRs were present in many individuals. In a later analysis, around 15,000 TCR beta sequences were associated with specific HLA alleles at a false discovery rate of 0.05. In vitro tests confirmed that a few of the cytomegalovirus-associated TCR beta chains recognize cytomegalovirus antigens. In both the original and validation cohorts, the classifier was reported to diagnose cytomegalovirus status with high specificity and sensitivity. A further reported finding was that TCR beta sequences accurately predicted the HLA-A and HLA-B alleles for most subjects in the first cohort. In a later analysis, TCR association rates were found to vary across HLA loci, with the most associated TCRs seen for DRB1 alleles and the fewest for HLA-C alleles. The earlier analysis of 587 of the donors excluded fewer than 20 rarely observed V segments, including chromosome 9 orphons, because counts were too low. V-gene and J-gene trimming of TCR beta chains was associated with a missense DCLRE1C variant in a later genetic analysis, and the association was replicated in an independent cohort. Correlated functional status among segregating V segments might reflect linkage disequilibrium, but an unknown experimental factor could not be ruled out. The authors suggested that the approach could potentially be extended to other disease states and immunological phenotypes. In the study, around 150 TCR beta chains were listed as associated with cytomegalovirus. When HLA alleles, especially DR and DQ, strongly co-occurred, attributing TCR associations to individual alleles was difficult. In this cohort, only TCR beta chains were sequenced, and detectable features were limited by the absence of alpha or paired-chain data.

Receptors were amplified or captured by the immunoSEQ multiplex PCR assay. For the multiplex PCR, a mixture combining 60 forward primers for TCR Vbeta segments and 13 reverse primers for TCR Jbeta segments was used. The CDR3 region of rearranged TCR beta genes was amplified from genomic DNA with a multiplex PCR assay. The amplified TCR beta libraries were sequenced on the Illumina HiSeq System as 87-base-pair reads. The published analysis was carried out like this. Across the 500 to 850 repertoires, a later analysis counted tens of millions of unique TCR beta chains, roughly 11 million of which were shared by at least two donors. To remove PCR and sequencing errors, raw reads were error-corrected and collapsed into unique sequences using a nearest-neighbor algorithm that merged closely related sequences. To assign V, D and J gene segments, CDR3 sequences were aligned to IMGT reference sequences. For a sequence to be retained, a match of at least six nucleotides to both a V gene segment and a J gene segment was required. A rearrangement was called productive if the CDR3 had no stop codons and remained in frame with V and J, and every other rearrangement was called non-productive. Following IMGT convention, CDR3 was defined as the stretch from the second conserved V-encoded cysteine to the conserved J-encoded phenylalanine. The earlier analysis of about 560 of the donors excluded any sequence lacking an unambiguous match to a single V gene segment. In an earlier analysis of 587 of the donors, a V segment was called functional when productive rearrangements were above 56.7%, and segregating when the standard deviation between donors exceeded 5%. To diagnose cytomegalovirus status from the catalog of TCR beta chain sequences, a statistical classification framework was built. In a later analysis, TCR nucleotide sequences were compared against IMGT/GENE-DB human TR gene sequences so that V and J genes could be assigned. The TCRdist pipeline was used in a later analysis to assign CDR3 sequences and most-parsimonious VDJ recombination scenarios. In a later analysis, each TCR beta chain was defined by its CDR3 amino acid sequence together with its V-gene family, and reads lacking a unique V-gene family were excluded. To address suspected cross-contamination and a sequencing artifact, a later analysis removed 450 to 700 highly shared, low-generation-probability nucleotide sequences. In a later analysis, a clonal expansion index was calculated for each public chain from normalized within-repertoire ranks of inferred template counts. In a later analysis, generation probabilities were computed with a VDJ recombination model fitted to out-of-frame rearrangements, and the resulting probabilities were checked against IGoR. A later analysis scored TCR-TCR, TCR-HLA and TCR-CMV co-occurrence with hypergeometric tests, applying a repertoire-size bias correction to TCR pairs. In a later analysis, false discovery rates were estimated by permuting HLA or CMV assignments 20 times. A later analysis grouped co-occurring TCRs with DBSCAN, adding TCRdist sequence similarity when clustering within HLA-allele-positive subsets. For co-occurrence clustering, repertoires with fewer than 30,000 or more than 120,000 public chains were excluded, along with roughly 5 repertoires with anomalous nucleotide sharing. As stored in TCRdb, this immuneACCESS dataset retains in-frame rearrangements with V and J assigned. A fraction of the clones does not appear; measured against another copy, unresolved V genes explain less than half of the discrepancy, and the remainder lacks a known reason. V, J and clone size are taken as reported in that table, and D and trimming were inferred from the DNA itself. The sample yields 100,000 or so clones; approximately 80% were counted once. The ten most abundant clones make up 5.3% of the sample.

About this clone: Its antigen target is currently unknown. Base quality data are lacking; no much larger clone is found one base away.

The cohort was made up of 500 to 850 healthy bone marrow donors. At the time of sampling, all cohort members were nominally healthy, though unrecorded immune exposures were likely present. The donor tested CMV seropositive and was one of the 289 seropositive cohort members. A peripheral blood sample was collected from each donor, and TCR beta sequencing was performed on peripheral blood mononuclear cells. The Qiagen DNeasy Blood Extraction Kit was used to extract genomic DNA from the blood cell samples. Compared with germline, V lacks 3 bases and J lacks 4 bases; bases without a gene match: 6. For CDR1 and CDR2, the germline V gene (reference sequence) lists MNHEY and SMNVEV. The CDR3 measures 15 amino acids from cysteine to phenylalanine. CDR3 DNA is the only sequence kept; it has 45 bases, read in frame from the first base.

The chain employs TRBV27 and TRBJ1-5; 7 middle bases align to TRBD1. The TCR originated in a man younger than 40 in good health and CMV-seropositive. Sequencing used PBMCs. The DNA sequence is TGTGCCAGCAGTTTGTTTCAGGGGGTAAATCAGCCCCAGCATTTT. Its translation is CASSLFQGVNQPQHF.